This T cell receptor (beta chain) is drawn from a study of long-term antiretroviral therapy in people with HIV. Findings and caveats of the study: Dominant in the repertoire at all time points were clones expanded before ART. Possibly under older ART regimens, blood was drawn between about 2004 and 2017.

This clone was seen a handful of times. Its antigen is unidentified. Researchers report immunoSEQ v3.0 was run at survey level. Here immunoSEQ multiplex PCR was the method, and the copy in TCRdb shows in-frame clones only, minus some. This sample carries 25,000 to 30,000 clones, 70% to 90% of them seen once, and the ten largest clones take 3.6%. The CDR3 is 18 residues long. Germline CDR1 is SGDLS and CDR2 is YYNGEE. The V and J ends lost 4 bases and 5 bases, in that order; junction bases with no gene match: 15. The chain employs TRBV9 and TRBJ2-2, with 9 positions matching TRBD2. The receptor comes from a woman aged 18-29 years with HIV. Sequenced material: unsorted PBMCs, taken 1.8 years after starting antiretroviral therapy. The CDR3 DNA is TGTGCCAGCAGCCTACCCGTTCTAGCGGGGAGAGAGACCGGGGAGCTGTTTTTT. This sequence encodes CASSLPVLAGRETGELFF.